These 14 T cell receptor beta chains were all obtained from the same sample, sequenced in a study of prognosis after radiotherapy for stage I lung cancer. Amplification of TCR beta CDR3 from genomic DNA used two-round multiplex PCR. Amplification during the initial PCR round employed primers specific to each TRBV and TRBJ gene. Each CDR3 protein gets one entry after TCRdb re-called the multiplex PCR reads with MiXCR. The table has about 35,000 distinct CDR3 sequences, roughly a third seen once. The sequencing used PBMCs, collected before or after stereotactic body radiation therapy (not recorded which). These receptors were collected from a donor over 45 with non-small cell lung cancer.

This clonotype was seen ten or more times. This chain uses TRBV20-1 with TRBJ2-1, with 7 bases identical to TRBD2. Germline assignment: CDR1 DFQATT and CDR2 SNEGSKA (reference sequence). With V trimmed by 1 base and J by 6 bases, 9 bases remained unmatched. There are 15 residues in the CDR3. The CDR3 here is CSARVPGGIINEQFF. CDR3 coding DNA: TGCAGTGCTAGAGTTCCCGGGGGGATCATCAATGAGCAGTTCTTC.

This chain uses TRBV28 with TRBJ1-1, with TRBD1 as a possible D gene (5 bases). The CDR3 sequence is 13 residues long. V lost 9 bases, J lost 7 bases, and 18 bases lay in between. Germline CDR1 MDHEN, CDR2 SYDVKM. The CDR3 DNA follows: TGTGCCAGTCGAGCCCATACCACAGGTGAAGCTTTCTTT. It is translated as CASRAHTTGEAFF.

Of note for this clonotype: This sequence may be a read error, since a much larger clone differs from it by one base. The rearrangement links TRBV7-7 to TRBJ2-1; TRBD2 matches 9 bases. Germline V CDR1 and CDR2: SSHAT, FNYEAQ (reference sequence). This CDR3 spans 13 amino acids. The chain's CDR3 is CASSLAGVMEQFF. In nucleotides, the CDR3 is TGTGCTAGCAGCTTAGCGGGAGTAATGGAGCAGTTCTTC.

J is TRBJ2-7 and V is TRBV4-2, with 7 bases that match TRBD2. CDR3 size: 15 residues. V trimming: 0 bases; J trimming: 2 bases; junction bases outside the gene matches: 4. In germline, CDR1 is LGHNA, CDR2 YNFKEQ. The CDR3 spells CASSQDTSATYEQYF. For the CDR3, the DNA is TGTGCCAGCAGCCAAGATACTAGCGCCACCTACGAGCAGTACTTC.

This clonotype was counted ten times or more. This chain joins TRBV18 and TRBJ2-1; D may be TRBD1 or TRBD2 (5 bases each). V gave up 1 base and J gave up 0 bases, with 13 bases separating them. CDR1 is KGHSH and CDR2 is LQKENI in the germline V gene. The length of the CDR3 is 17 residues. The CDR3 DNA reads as TGTGCCAGCTCACCACAAGAGGCAGGGAGCTCCTACAATGAGCAGTTCTTC. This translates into CASSPQEAGSSYNEQFF.

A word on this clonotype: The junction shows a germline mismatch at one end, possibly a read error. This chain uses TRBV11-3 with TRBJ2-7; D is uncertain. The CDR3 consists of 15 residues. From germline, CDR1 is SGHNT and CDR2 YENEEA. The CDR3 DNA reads TGTGCCAGCAGCTTATTAGTACTTAGCTCCTACGATCAGTACTTC. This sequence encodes CASSLLVLSSYDQYF. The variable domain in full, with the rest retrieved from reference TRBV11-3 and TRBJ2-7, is EAGVVQSPRYKIIEKKQPVAFWCNPISGHNTLYWYLQNLGQGPELLIRYENEEAVDDSQLPKDRFSAERLKGVDSTLKIQPAELGDSAVYLCASSLLVLSSYDQYFGPGTRLTVT.

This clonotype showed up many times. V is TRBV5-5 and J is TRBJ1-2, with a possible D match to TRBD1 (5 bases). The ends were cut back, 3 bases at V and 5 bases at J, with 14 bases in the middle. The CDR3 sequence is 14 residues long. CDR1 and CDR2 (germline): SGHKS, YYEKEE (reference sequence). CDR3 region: CASSYRGTAYGYTF. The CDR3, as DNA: TGTGCCAGCAGCTACCGAGGGACGGCTTATGGCTACACCTTC.

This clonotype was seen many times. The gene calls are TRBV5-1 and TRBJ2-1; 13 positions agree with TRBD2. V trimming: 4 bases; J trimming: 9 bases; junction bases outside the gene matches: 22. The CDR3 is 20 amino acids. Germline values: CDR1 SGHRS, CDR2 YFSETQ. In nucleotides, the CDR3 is TGCGCCAGCAGCGGGAGGACTAGCGGGAGAGCCTTACTACGTCCTACTGAGCAGTTCTTC. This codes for CASSGRTSGRALLRPTEQFF.

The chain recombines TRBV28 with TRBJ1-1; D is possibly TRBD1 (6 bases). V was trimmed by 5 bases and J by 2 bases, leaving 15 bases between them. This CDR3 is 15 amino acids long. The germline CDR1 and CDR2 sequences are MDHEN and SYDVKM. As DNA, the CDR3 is TGTGCCAGCAGTGCACACACCGGGACAAACACTGAAGCTTTCTTT. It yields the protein CASSAHTGTNTEAFF.

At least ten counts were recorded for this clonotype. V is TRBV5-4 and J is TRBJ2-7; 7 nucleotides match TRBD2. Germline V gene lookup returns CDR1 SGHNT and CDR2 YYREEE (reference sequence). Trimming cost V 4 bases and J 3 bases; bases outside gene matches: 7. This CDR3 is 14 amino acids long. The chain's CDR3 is CASSPSGEGYEQYF. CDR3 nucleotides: TGTGCCAGCAGCCCCAGCGGGGAAGGCTACGAGCAGTACTTC.

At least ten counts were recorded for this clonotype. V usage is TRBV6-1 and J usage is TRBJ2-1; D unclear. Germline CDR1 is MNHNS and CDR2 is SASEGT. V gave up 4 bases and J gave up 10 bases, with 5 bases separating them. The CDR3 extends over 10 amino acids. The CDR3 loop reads CASSGWEQFF. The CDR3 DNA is TGTGCCAGCAGTGGGTGGGAGCAGTTCTTC.

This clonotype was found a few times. CDR3 bases: TGTGCCAGCACCTTACTACCCGCCGCGACTAGCGGGAGGATTAGGATCGACAATGAGCAGTTCTTC. It codes for CASTLLPAATSGRIRIDNEQFF. The V call is TRBV27, the J call TRBJ2-1; 13 bases line up with TRBD2. CDR1 and CDR2 (germline): MNHEY, SMNVEV (reference sequence). V lost 7 bases and J lost 5; bases outside the gene matches: 26. The CDR3 contains 22 residues.

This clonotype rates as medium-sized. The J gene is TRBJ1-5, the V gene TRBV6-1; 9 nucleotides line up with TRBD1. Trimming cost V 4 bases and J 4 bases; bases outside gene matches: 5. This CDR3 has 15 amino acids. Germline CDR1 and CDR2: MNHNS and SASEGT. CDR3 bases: TGTGCCAGCAGTGTCACAGGGGGCGGGAATCAGCCCCAGCATTTT. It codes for CASSVTGGGNQPQHF.

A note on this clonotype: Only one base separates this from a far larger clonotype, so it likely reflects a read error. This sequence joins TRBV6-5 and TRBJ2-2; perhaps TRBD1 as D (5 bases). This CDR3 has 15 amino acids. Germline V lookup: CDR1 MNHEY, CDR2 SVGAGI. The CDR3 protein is CANSDSPGSTGELFF. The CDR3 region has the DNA TGTGCCAACAGTGACTCACCAGGGTCCACCGGGGAGCTGTTTTTT.